The 9 T cell receptor beta chains given below trace back to one sample, sequenced in a study of blood T cell repertoires in COVID-19. Here immunoSEQ multiplex PCR was the method, and the copy in TCRdb shows in-frame clones only, minus some. The sample records approximately 150,000 clones, around 88% being singletons. Source material: peripheral blood. These receptors were taken from a human donor in a cohort sampled during active COVID-19.

The V gene is TRBV30, the J gene TRBJ2-7; D possibly corresponds to TRBD1 (6 bases). Trimming took 0 bases from V and 6 from J, leaving 15 bases between them. CDR1 and CDR2 (germline): GTSNPN, SVGIG (reference sequence). This CDR3 region has 14 residues. The CDR3 nucleotides are TGTGCCTGGAGTGTACAAGCAGGGGAAGCCGAGCAGTACTTC. Translated: CAWSVQAGEAEQYF. Using reference TRBV30 and TRBJ2-7 for the parts outside the CDR3, the full variable domain is SQTIHQWPATLVQPVGSPLSLECTVEGTSNPNLYWYRQAAGRGLQLLFYSVGIGQISSEVPQNLSASRPQDRQFILSSKKLLLSDSGFYLCAWSVQAGEAEQYFGPGTRLTVT.

J is TRBJ2-2 and V is TRBV10-3; 7 bases line up with TRBD2. CDR1 and CDR2 (germline): ENHRY, SYGVKD. This CDR3 region has 15 residues. The ends lost 5 bases at V and 6 bases at J; junction bases unmatched: 9. The CDR3 sequence is CAISSRGESAGELFF. CDR3 nucleotides: TGTGCCATCAGTTCCCGGGGGGAATCCGCCGGGGAGCTGTTTTTT.

The rearrangement links TRBV9 to TRBJ2-7; possible D gene TRBD2, 5 bases. Per germline, CDR1 SGDLS and CDR2 YYNGEE. Trimming cost V 0 bases and J 6 bases, with 13 bases left between them. CDR3 length: 14 residues. As DNA, the CDR3 is TGTGCCAGCAGCGTAGCCAGCGGCGGGCTCGAGCAGTACTTC. Its protein product is CASSVASGGLEQYF.

The chain joins TRBV6-5 to TRBJ1-2; the D gene is possibly TRBD1 (5 bases). V was pared by 7 bases and J by 3 bases, with 15 bases between. The CDR3 totals 14 residues. Germline CDR1 MNHEY, CDR2 SVGAGI. CDR3 region: CASNQRGMDYGYTF. DNA of the CDR3: TGTGCCAGCAACCAAAGGGGTATGGACTATGGCTACACCTTC.

The rearrangement uses TRBV13 and TRBJ1-2; tentatively, D is TRBD1 (5 bases). Germline V gives CDR1 PRHDT, CDR2 FYEKMQ (reference sequence). The V end lost 0 bases, the J end lost 5 bases, and 10 bases lay between the germline ends. CDR3 length equals 14 residues. CDR3 loop: CASSLGDRRYGYTF. CDR3 coding DNA: TGTGCCAGCAGCTTAGGCGACAGAAGATATGGCTACACCTTC.

V is TRBV30 and J is TRBJ2-1; the D gene is possibly TRBD1 (6 bases). CDR3 size: 18 residues. The V and J ends lost 0 bases and 4 bases respectively, with 22 bases between them. From germline, CDR1 is GTSNPN and CDR2 SVGIG (reference sequence). The CDR3 here is CAWSVQGSGYDRYNEQFF. Written as DNA, the CDR3 is TGTGCCTGGAGTGTACAGGGAAGCGGATACGACCGATACAATGAGCAGTTCTTC.

The chain is built from TRBV28 and TRBJ1-2; 9 nucleotides agree with TRBD1. This CDR3 has 20 residues. CDR1 MDHEN and CDR2 SYDVKM come from the germline V gene. V lost 6 bases, J lost 0 bases, and 20 bases stayed unmatched. As DNA, the CDR3 is TGTGCCAGCAGCCTACCCAGCGCTGGACAGGGGAGGGGTTCTAACTATGGCTACACCTTC. Encoded protein: CASSLPSAGQGRGSNYGYTF.

The V gene is TRBV11-2, the J gene TRBJ1-1, with TRBD1 matching 7 bases. The germline V gene has CDR1 SGHAT and CDR2 FQNNGV. Unmatched junction bases numbered 4, after V lost 5 bases and J lost 7 bases. This CDR3 is built from 12 residues. The CDR3 nucleotides are TGTGCCAGCAGCCTGGGACAGCGTGAAGCTTTCTTT. This translates into CASSLGQREAFF.

The count of this clone is one. The V gene is TRBV18, the J gene TRBJ2-7; 8 positions agree with TRBD2. The CDR3 has 15 amino acids. V lost 3 bases to trimming and J lost 2 bases; unmatched junction nucleotides: 6. Germline V gene sequence: CDR1 KGHSH, CDR2 LQKENI. The CDR3 reads CASSPGRGGPYEQYF. The CDR3 coding sequence is TGTGCCAGCTCACCTGGACGGGGGGGCCCCTACGAGCAGTACTTC.